The TCR beta chain described here comes from a study of shared clonotypes between healthy human individuals. The data were produced by immunoSEQ multiplex PCR, yet TCRdb's version contains in-frame clones alone and is incomplete. The table records over a million clones, approximately 72% of them present only once. This CDR3 has 14 residues. V lost 5 bases and J lost 2, with 11 bases in between. Germline CDR1 SGHTA, CDR2 FQGNSA. Whole-study findings and limits: Clonotype sharing among donors was thought likely to change with sequencing depth. What naive subsets generally showed was a larger estimated richness than memory subsets showed.

CD45RA-negative memory and CD45RA+ naive subsets were split from the CD4+ cells. This clone was counted only a few times. Its specificity is unknown. The sequence was obtained from a man aged 18 to 35 in good health. The sample was memory CD4+ T cells sorted from blood. Subset specified: CD45RA-negative fraction. The chain combines TRBV7-2 with TRBJ2-3, with no clear D. CDR3 in amino acids: CASSRSQATDTQYF. Here the CDR3 DNA reads TGTGCCAGCAGCCGATCCCAGGCCACAGATACGCAGTATTTT.